The 24 T cell receptor beta chains below come from one sample, sequenced in a study of graft-versus-host responses after intestinal transplantation. Here immunoSEQ multiplex PCR was the method, and the copy in TCRdb shows in-frame clones only, minus some. This sample yields approximately 9,800 clones, of which approximately 31% are seen a single time; roughly 5.7% belongs to the top ten. The sequenced sample was alloreactive CD4+ T cells from a mixed lymphocyte reaction culture, obtained before transplantation. Specified subset: CFSE-low proliferating T cells sorted from approximately six-day pre-transplant mixed lymphocyte reaction (GvH or HvG direction). These receptor sequences come from a human patient who was an organ donor for intestinal transplantation.

This clone counts as medium-sized. This chain connects TRBV19 to TRBJ1-5, with a tentative D call TRBD1 (5 bases). The CDR3 sequence is 14 residues long. Trimming shortened V by 6 bases and J by 4 bases, and 13 bases separated the two germline ends. Germline V gives CDR1 LNHDA, CDR2 SQIVND (reference sequence). CDR3 nucleotides: TGTGCCAGTAGCCACCTCGGGGGAAATCAGCCCCAGCATTTT. This codes for CASSHLGGNQPQHF.

For this clone: One junction end disagrees with the germline gene, perhaps due to a read error. V is TRBV7-7 and J is TRBJ2-7; 9 bases fit TRBD1. Looked up from germline, CDR1 is SSHAT and CDR2 is FNYEAQ (reference sequence). The CDR3 is made up of 15 amino acids. In nucleotides, the CDR3 is TGTGCTAGCAGCTTTTGGGACAGGGCCTCCTACGAGCAGTACTTC. Its protein is CASSFWDRASYEQYF.

The chain links TRBV6-1 to TRBJ1-4; the D is unclear. Germline values: CDR1 MNHNS, CDR2 SASEGT. There are 15 residues in the CDR3. Trimming cost V 2 bases and J 0 bases, with 7 bases left between them. The CDR3 DNA reads TGTGCCAGCAGTGAACGGGCGCCAACTAATGAAAAACTGTTTTTT. This encodes CASSERAPTNEKLFF.

This clone turned up a few times. This may be a read error: a much more frequent sequence differs by one nucleotide. Here the CDR3 reads CASSLQYGYTF. CDR3 coding DNA: TGTGCCAGCAGCTTACAATATGGCTACACCTTC. The chain is built from TRBV7-9 and TRBJ1-2; the D is unclear. V lost 2 bases and J lost 5, with 3 bases in between. The germline gives CDR1 SEHNR, CDR2 FQNEAQ (reference sequence). CDR3 size: 11 residues.

V gene TRBV14 combines with J gene TRBJ1-2, with TRBD1 identical over 7 bases. The CDR3 covers 15 residues. Per the germline V gene, CDR1 is SGHDN and CDR2 is FVKESK. V shed 0 bases, J shed 8 bases, and the junction held 9 bases outside the gene matches. CDR3 in DNA: TGTGCCAGCAGCCAAGATGCCCAGGGGGGGAACGGCTACACCTTC. It translates to CASSQDAQGGNGYTF.

This clone was seen only a few times. The chain links TRBV5-1 to TRBJ2-5, with 13 bases that match TRBD2. Germline CDR1 SGHRS, CDR2 YFSETQ. Germline trimming cut 5 bases from V and 0 bases from J; bases unmatched to any gene: 13. This CDR3 has 19 amino acids. This CDR3 is CASSWGRLAGGLHQETQYF. The CDR3 DNA reads TGCGCCAGCAGTTGGGGTAGACTAGCGGGGGGTCTCCACCAAGAGACCCAGTACTTC.

The V gene is TRBV5-1, the J gene TRBJ1-2; TRBD1 matches at 10 bases. Per germline, CDR1 SGHRS and CDR2 YFSETQ. The trim removed 0 bases at V and 2 bases at J, leaving 4 bases unmatched. This CDR3 region has 16 residues. CDR3 sequence (DNA): TGCGCCAGCAGCTTGGGACAGGGGGCGGAAAACTATGGCTACACCTTC. Protein sequence: CASSLGQGAENYGYTF.

This clone showed up just once. The V call is TRBV6-1, the J call TRBJ2-7, with TRBD1 matching over 7 bases. From germline, CDR1 is MNHNS and CDR2 SASEGT. The CDR3 has 15 amino acids. J was trimmed by 3 bases and V by 5 bases; bases with no gene match: 10. The chain's CDR3 is CASSWRQGIGYEQYF. In nucleotides, the CDR3 is TGTGCCAGCAGTTGGAGACAGGGTATAGGCTACGAGCAGTACTTC.

This clone was counted between two and nine times. The rearrangement uses TRBV5-1 and TRBJ1-2, with D perhaps matching TRBD1 (5 bases). V was cut by 4 bases and J by 2 bases, with 6 bases left in between. The CDR3 has 12 residues. Germline assignment: CDR1 SGHRS and CDR2 YFSETQ. CDR3 sequence (DNA): TGCGCCAGCAGCCGGGACAACTATGGCTACACCTTC. Protein product: CASSRDNYGYTF.

The chain joins TRBV5-1 to TRBJ2-3; 14 positions agree with TRBD2. After removal of 1 base from V and 1 base from J, the junction contained 2 bases not matched to a gene. CDR3 size: 17 residues. The V gene's germline CDR1 is SGHRS and CDR2 YFSETQ. The CDR3 nucleotides are TGCGCCAGCAGCTTGCAGGGACTAGCGGGGGGCACAGATACGCAGTATTTT. It yields the protein CASSLQGLAGGTDTQYF.

In its sample, this clone was seen a few times. The rearrangement joins TRBV28 to TRBJ2-1; 7 bases fit TRBD2. With 1 base clipped from V and 10 bases from J, the junction kept 16 bases outside the gene matches. The CDR3 runs to 17 residues. Per the germline V gene, CDR1 is MDHEN and CDR2 is SYDVKM. CDR3 coding DNA: TGTGCCAGCAGTTTATCCGGAGCGGGGCAGATACGGGGGGAGCAGTTCTTC. Protein product: CASSLSGAGQIRGEQFF.

The chain uses TRBV5-1 and TRBJ2-2, with D perhaps TRBD1 (5 bases). Germline CDR1 SGHRS, CDR2 YFSETQ. The CDR3 loop spans 15 amino acids. V gave up 0 bases and J gave up 1 base, with 7 bases separating them. The CDR3 sequence: CASSLATGNTGELFF. The DNA for the CDR3 is TGCGCCAGCAGCTTGGCTACAGGGAACACCGGGGAGCTGTTTTTT. The full variable domain, its missing parts supplied by reference TRBV5-1 and TRBJ2-2, is KAGVTQTPRYLIKTRGQQVTLSCSPISGHRSVSWYQQTPGQGLQFLFEYFSETQRNKGNFPGRFSGRQFSNSRSEMNVSTLELGDSALYLCASSLATGNTGELFFGEGSRLTVL.

By sample fraction, this clone is medium-sized. The rearrangement uses TRBV7-4 and TRBJ1-1; D uncertain. Germline loops: CDR1 SGHVT, CDR2 SQSDAQ. Trimming removed 4 bases at V and 6 bases at J, with 9 bases between. The CDR3 covers 12 residues. This CDR3 reads CASSSLSAEAFF. The DNA for the CDR3 is TGTGCCAGCAGCTCTCTAAGTGCTGAAGCTTTCTTT. Full variable domain (rest looked up from reference TRBV7-4 and TRBJ1-1): GAGVSQSPRYKVAKRGRDVALRCDSISGHVTLYWYRQTLGQGSEVLTYSQSDAQRDKSGRPSGRFSAERPERSVSTLKIQRTEQGDSAVYLCASSSLSAEAFFGQGTRLTVV.

This clone was detected a few times. The chain couples TRBV7-8 to TRBJ1-3; 7 positions match TRBD1. CDR1 is SGHVS and CDR2 is FQNEAQ in the germline V gene. Trimming cost V 2 bases and J 3 bases; bases outside gene matches: 4. CDR3 length: 15 residues. CDR3 sequence reads: CASSLYRGHGNTIYF. The CDR3, as DNA: TGTGCCAGCAGCTTATATAGGGGGCATGGAAACACCATATATTTT.

V and J are TRBV4-1 and TRBJ1-1; the D gene is possibly TRBD1 (5 bases). CDR3 size: 15 residues. The V end was cut by 2 bases, the J end by 3 bases, with 13 bases between. In germline, CDR1 is MGHRA, CDR2 YSYEKL. DNA of the CDR3: TGCGCCAGCAGCCAATACAGGTGGGGGGACACTGAAGCTTTCTTT. Residues: CASSQYRWGDTEAFF.

The rearrangement links TRBV7-9 to TRBJ2-7, with 7 bases that match TRBD2. Trimming took 5 bases from V and 3 from J; bases not matched to a gene: 13. The CDR3 extends over 16 amino acids. The germline CDR1 and CDR2 sequences are SEHNR and FQNEAQ (reference sequence). CDR3: CASSESLASGVYEQYF. In DNA, the CDR3 is TGTGCCAGCAGCGAGTCGCTGGCTAGCGGAGTCTACGAGCAGTACTTC.

V gene TRBV27 combines with J gene TRBJ2-5, with 12 bases aligning to TRBD2. With V trimmed by 5 bases and J by 5 bases, 6 bases remained unmatched. CDR3 length equals 15 residues. From germline, CDR1 is MNHEY and CDR2 SMNVEV (reference sequence). CDR3 sequence: CASSPRTSGVETQYF. Written as DNA, the CDR3 is TGTGCCAGCAGTCCTCGGACTAGCGGGGTGGAGACCCAGTACTTC.

By sample share, this clone is medium-sized (0.01 to 0.1%). V and J are TRBV14 and TRBJ2-1; 7 bases match TRBD2. V trimming: 0 bases; J trimming: 5 bases; junction bases outside the gene matches: 7. The CDR3 is 16 amino acids. Germline CDR1 reads SGHDN; CDR2 reads FVKESK. As DNA, the CDR3 is TGTGCCAGCAGCCAAGATCCTGGGGGGGTGAACAATGAGCAGTTCTTC. Translating gives CASSQDPGGVNNEQFF.

This chain joins TRBV7-9 and TRBJ2-7; tentative D call: TRBD2 (6 bases). Trimming shortened V by 5 bases and J by 4 bases, and 9 bases separated the two germline ends. This CDR3 has 12 residues. Looked up from germline, CDR1 is SEHNR and CDR2 is FQNEAQ (reference sequence). The CDR3 DNA reads TGTGCCAGCAGCCCGGAGGGATACGAGCAGTACTTC. Protein: CASSPEGYEQYF.

This clone was counted between two and nine times. The V call is TRBV6-1, the J call TRBJ2-3; no reliable D call. Germline V gene data show CDR1 as MNHNS and CDR2 as SASEGT. Trimming pared 6 bases from V and 0 bases from J, leaving 7 bases between. The CDR3 has 13 amino acids. CDR3 bases: TGTGCCAGCAGGGTGGGTAGCACAGATACGCAGTATTTT. Protein sequence: CASRVGSTDTQYF.

In this sample, this clone is medium-sized. This chain uses TRBV11-3 with TRBJ1-1; maybe TRBD1 (6 bases). Trimming left V 0 bases short and J 8 bases short, with 7 bases between. The CDR3 is 12 residues long. The V gene's germline CDR1 is SGHNT and CDR2 YENEEA. Here the CDR3 reads CASSLDGTEAFF. CDR3 nucleotide sequence: TGTGCCAGCAGCTTAGATGGGACAGAAGCTTTCTTT.

This sequence joins TRBV7-9 and TRBJ2-1; TRBD1 matches at 7 bases. V dropped 5 bases and J dropped 10; count of bases not matched to a gene: 8. The CDR3 totals 13 residues. Germline-derived CDR1 and CDR2 are SEHNR and FQNEAQ (reference sequence). The CDR3 DNA reads TGTGCCAGCAGCCCCGTACAGGGGAGCGAGCAGTTCTTC. This gives the protein CASSPVQGSEQFF.

This chain connects TRBV10-3 to TRBJ1-1, with 7 positions matching TRBD1. The CDR3 has 13 residues. The germline gives CDR1 ENHRY, CDR2 SYGVKD. The junction had 7 bases not matched to a gene; V was cut back by 8 bases and J by 4 bases. CDR3 loop: CAILPAGGTEAFF. CDR3 in DNA: TGTGCCATCTTGCCGGCAGGGGGCACTGAAGCTTTCTTT.

This clone turned up a few times. The chain uses TRBV18 and TRBJ2-7, with D unresolved. Germline V gene lookup returns CDR1 KGHSH and CDR2 LQKENI. The V end lost 3 bases, the J end lost 0 bases, and 3 bases lay between the germline ends. The CDR3 is made up of 12 amino acids. The CDR3 sequence: CASSPSSYEQYF. CDR3 DNA sequence: TGTGCCAGCTCACCTAGCTCCTACGAGCAGTACTTC. Looking up the rest from reference TRBV18 and TRBJ2-7 gives the full variable domain: NAGVMQNPRHLVRRRGQEARLRCSPMKGHSHVYWYRQLPEEGLKFMVYLQKENIIDESGMPKERFSAEFPKEGPSILRIQQVVRGDSAAYFCASSPSSYEQYFGPGTRLTVT.